The TCR beta chain under discussion was sequenced for a study of cytotoxic CD8 clonotypes in ibrutinib-treated CLL (TCRdb year 2021). About the investigation overall: The cohort had 11 relapsed/refractory and under 16 treatment-naive patients; under 18 were IGHV unmutated. Partial responses were observed in some 24 patients and complete responses in 2; after a median follow-up of 68 months, remission was maintained in roughly 14 patients and progression was observed in approximately 12. Response samples were taken after a median of approximately 12 months on treatment, ranging from about 6 to 40 months. An average of 255,043 productive templates and 80,000 to 95,000 productive rearrangements was obtained per sample. Of the roughly 90 people in the trial, 25 to 30 had longitudinal samples available. Cryopreserved peripheral blood mononuclear cells were obtained before treatment, at response, and at either sustained remission or disease progression. Every remission and progressive disease sample was obtained while ibrutinib was still being received by the patients. General study outcomes and caveats: Clonality increased at ibrutinib response, stayed stable in sustained remission, and fell back toward baseline at progression. Public clonotypes were found to be uncommon and were observed to contract or remain stable during treatment; the increase in clonality was shown to reflect expansion of private clonotypes at ibrutinib response. Sampling times were not matched between patients in sustained remission and patients whose disease was progressing, and lymph node repertoires were not examined. Baseline clonality exceeded that of age-matched healthy donors and correlated strongly with circulating CD8+ T-cell counts.

About this clone itself: No antigen is known for it. No base quality information exists; no much larger clone differs at one position.

According to the study, the label for this sample's time point signals: roughly 23 months on ibrutinib. For TCR beta library preparation, 2 to 2.5 micrograms of genomic DNA were isolated from cryopreserved PBMCs. Longitudinal blood samples from CLL patients receiving ibrutinib monotherapy were subjected to high-throughput TCR beta sequencing. The patients were enrolled in a single-center, open-label phase 2 trial of ibrutinib monotherapy. Spanning cysteine to phenylalanine, the CDR3 consists of 14 amino acids. The retained sequence is limited to the CDR3, 42 bases, with the frame set at the first base. The CDR1 and CDR2 encoded by the germline V gene (reference sequence) are MNHNY and SVGAGI. The V and J ends are trimmed by 6 bases and 0 bases, leaving 9 bases between them. The goal of deep resolution MiSeq sequencing was a depth between 1 in 1 million and 1 in 200,000 T cells, and coverage averaged 10x per clonotype. TCR beta libraries were generated with the immunoSEQ hsTCRB Kit. The paper's data handling went like this. ImmunoSEQ Data Assistant and ImmunoSEQ Analyzer were used for data analysis, and V, D and J genes were assigned according to IMGT definitions. Clonality was computed as one minus normalized Shannon entropy of productive rearrangement frequencies, ranging from 0 to 1. Only overrepresented clonotypes making up at least 0.05% of the repertoire of each patient were included in the public clonotype analysis. About 13 age-matched healthy donor repertoires from immuneACCESS were used as controls for clonality. Not all clones reach the TCRdb copy of this immuneACCESS table, which keeps in-frame sequences only. Checked studies attribute under half of the gap to unresolved V genes and leave the rest unexplained. V, J and clone size are taken as reported in that table, and D and trimming were inferred from the DNA itself. In all, the sample holds 75,000 to 80,000 clones, and around 78% of those were seen once. The ten largest clones take up about 39% of the sample.

The sequencing used PBMCs, collected after 24 months of ibrutinib treatment. This receptor was obtained from a human donor with chronic lymphocytic leukemia. The sequence links TRBV6-6 to TRBJ1-3; the D gene is perhaps TRBD1, on 5 matching bases. The CDR3 reads CASRTARSGNTIYF. The DNA is as follows: TGTGCCAGCAGGACAGCTCGCTCTGGAAACACCATATATTTT.